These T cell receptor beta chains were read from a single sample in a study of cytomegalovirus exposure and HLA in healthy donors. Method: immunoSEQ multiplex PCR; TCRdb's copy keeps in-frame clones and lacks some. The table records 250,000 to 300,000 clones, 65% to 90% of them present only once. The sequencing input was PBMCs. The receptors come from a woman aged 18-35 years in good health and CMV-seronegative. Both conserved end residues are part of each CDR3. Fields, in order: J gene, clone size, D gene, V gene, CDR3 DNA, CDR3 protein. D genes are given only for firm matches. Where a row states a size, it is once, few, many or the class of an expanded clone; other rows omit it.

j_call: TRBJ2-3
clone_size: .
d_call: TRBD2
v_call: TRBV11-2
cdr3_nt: TGTGCCAGCAGCTTTCGCTTACTCTTGGCGGGAGGGAAAACAGATACGCAGTATTTT
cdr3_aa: CASSFRLLLAGGKTDTQYF

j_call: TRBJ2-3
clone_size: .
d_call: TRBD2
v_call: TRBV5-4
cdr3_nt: TGTGCCAGCAACGAGCGGGGGGGACGGACAGATACGCAGTATTTT
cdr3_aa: CASNERGGRTDTQYF

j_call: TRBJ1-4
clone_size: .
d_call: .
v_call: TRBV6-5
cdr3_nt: TGTGCCAGCATGAGGGCCGGGGAAAAACTGTTTTTT
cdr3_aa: CASMRAGEKLFF

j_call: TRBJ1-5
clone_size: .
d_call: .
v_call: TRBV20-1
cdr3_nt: TGCAGTGCCCCGGGAGTCCAGCCCCAGCATTTT
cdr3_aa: CSAPGVQPQHF

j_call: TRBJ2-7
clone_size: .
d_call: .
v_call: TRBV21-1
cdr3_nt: TGTGCCAGCAGCAAAGCGCTTCAGCGGGAGGGGAATGAGCAGTACTTC
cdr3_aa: CASSKALQREGNEQYF

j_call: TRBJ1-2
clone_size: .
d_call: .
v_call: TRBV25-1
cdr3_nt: TGTGCCAGCAGTGCCGGGAGTACTAACTATGGCTACACCTTC
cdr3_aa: CASSAGSTNYGYTF

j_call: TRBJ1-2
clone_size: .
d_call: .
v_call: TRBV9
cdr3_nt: TGTGCCAGCAGCGGCCCCTTACAGGGTGCAAGGGATGGCTACACCTTC
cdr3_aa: CASSGPLQGARDGYTF

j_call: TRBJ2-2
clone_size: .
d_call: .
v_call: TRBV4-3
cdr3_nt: TGCGCCAGCAGCCAAGAGATCAGGACAGTTCCTTGGGGCACCGGGGAGCTGTTTTTT
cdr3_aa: CASSQEIRTVPWGTGELFF

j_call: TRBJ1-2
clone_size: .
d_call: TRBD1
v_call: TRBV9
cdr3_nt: TGTGCCAGCAGCGTAGAGGGGACAGGAGGGTATGGCTACACCTTC
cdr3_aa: CASSVEGTGGYGYTF

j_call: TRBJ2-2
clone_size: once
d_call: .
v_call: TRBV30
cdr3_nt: TGTGCCTCCAGGGGTCCCCTGAACACCGGGGAGCTGTTTTTT
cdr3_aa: CASRGPLNTGELFF

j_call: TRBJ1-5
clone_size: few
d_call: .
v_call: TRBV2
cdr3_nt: TGTGCCGGGGCGTTACAGGATAATCAGCCCCAGCATTTT
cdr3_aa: CAGALQDNQPQHF

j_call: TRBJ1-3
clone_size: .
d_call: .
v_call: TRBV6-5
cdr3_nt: TGTGCCAGCAGCTCGGACAGATACTCTGGAAACACCATATATTTT
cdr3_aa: CASSSDRYSGNTIYF

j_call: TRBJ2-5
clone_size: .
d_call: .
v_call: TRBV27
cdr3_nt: TGTGCCAGCAGTTTATCCCTCGTGGGGCGAGAGACCCAGTACTTC
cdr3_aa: CASSLSLVGRETQYF

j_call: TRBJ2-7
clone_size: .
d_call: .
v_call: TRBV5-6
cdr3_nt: TGTGCCAGCAGCTCGGGGGACTCCTCCTACGAGCAGTACTTC
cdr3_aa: CASSSGDSSYEQYF

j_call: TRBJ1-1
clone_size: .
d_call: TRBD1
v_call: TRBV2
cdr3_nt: TGTGCCAGCGGGGCGGAACAGGGGGCCACTGAAGCTTTCTTT
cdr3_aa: CASGAEQGATEAFF

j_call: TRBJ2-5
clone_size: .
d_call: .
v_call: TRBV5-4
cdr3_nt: TGTGCCAGCAGCTTGGGTAGAGAGACCCAGTACTTC
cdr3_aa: CASSLGRETQYF

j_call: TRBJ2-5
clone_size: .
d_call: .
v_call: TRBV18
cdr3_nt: TGTGCCAGCTCACCAGGTTGGAGAGAGACCCAGTACTTC
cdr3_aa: CASSPGWRETQYF

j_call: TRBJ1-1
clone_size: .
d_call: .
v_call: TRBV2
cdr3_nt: TGTGCCAGCACCGGCGGGGGCGTTACGTGGGCTCTGAACACTGAAGCTTTCTTT
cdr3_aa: CASTGGGVTWALNTEAFF

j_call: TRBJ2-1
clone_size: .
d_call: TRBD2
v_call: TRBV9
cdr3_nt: TGTGCCAGCAGCGGGGGACTAGCGGGAGGGCGGCCTTACAATGAGCAGTTCTTC
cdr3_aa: CASSGGLAGGRPYNEQFF

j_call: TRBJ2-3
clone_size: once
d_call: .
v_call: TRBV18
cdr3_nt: TGTGCCAGCTCACCCCGGAGGGTGGGGACAGATACGCAGTATTTT
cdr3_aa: CASSPRRVGTDTQYF

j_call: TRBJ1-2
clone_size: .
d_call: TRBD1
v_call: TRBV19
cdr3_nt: TGTGCCAGTAGTATAGCAGGGGGCGCGGATGGCTACACCTTC
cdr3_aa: CASSIAGGADGYTF

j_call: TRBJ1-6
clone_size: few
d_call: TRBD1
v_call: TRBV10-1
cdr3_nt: TGCGCCAGCAGTGAAGGGGGGATCGGGACAGGGAATTCACCCCTCCACTTT
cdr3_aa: CASSEGGIGTGNSPLHF

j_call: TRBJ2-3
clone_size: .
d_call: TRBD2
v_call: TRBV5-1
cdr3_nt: TGCGCCAGCAGCTCTACGGGACTAGGTGGAGATACGCAGTATTTT
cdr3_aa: CASSSTGLGGDTQYF

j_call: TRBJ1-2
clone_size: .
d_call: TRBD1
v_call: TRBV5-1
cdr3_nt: TGCGCCAGCAGCTTGGCCTCGGACAGGGGTCATGGCTACACCTTC
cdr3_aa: CASSLASDRGHGYTF

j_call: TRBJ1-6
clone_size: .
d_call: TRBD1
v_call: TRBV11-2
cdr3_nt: TGTGCCAGCAGCCTGGACAGGGCTAATTCACCCCTCCACTTT
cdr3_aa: CASSLDRANSPLHF

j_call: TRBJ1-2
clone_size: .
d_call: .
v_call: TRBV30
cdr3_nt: TGTGCCTGGAACCTACAACGGGGTGGCTACACCTTC
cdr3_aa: CAWNLQRGGYTF

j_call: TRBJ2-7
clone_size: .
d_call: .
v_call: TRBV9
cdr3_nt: TGTGCCAGCAGCGTAGGCTCGGCGGCCTCCTACGAGCAGTACTTC
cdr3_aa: CASSVGSAASYEQYF

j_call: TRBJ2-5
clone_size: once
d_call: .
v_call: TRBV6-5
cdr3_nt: TGTGCCAGCAGATATCAGGGGAGAGAGACCCAGTACTTC
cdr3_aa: CASRYQGRETQYF

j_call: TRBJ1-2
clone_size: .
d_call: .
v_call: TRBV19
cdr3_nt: TGTGCCAGTAGCCTAGACAGGAACAATGGCTACACCTTC
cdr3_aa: CASSLDRNNGYTF

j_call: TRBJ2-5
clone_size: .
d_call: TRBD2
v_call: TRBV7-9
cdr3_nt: TGTGCCAGCAGCTTCCCCGGAGCTAGCGGGTGGGGGGAGACCCAGTACTTC
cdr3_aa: CASSFPGASGWGETQYF

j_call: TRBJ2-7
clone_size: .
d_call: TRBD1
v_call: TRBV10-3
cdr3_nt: TGTGCCATGGGGACAGGGACCTACGAGCAGTACTTC
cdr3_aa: CAMGTGTYEQYF

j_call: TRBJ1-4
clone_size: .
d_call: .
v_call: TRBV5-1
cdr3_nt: TGCGCCAGCAGCTTGGATCCCGCAACTAATGAAAAACTGTTTTTT
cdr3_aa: CASSLDPATNEKLFF

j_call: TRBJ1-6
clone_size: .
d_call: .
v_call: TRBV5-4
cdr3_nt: TGTGCCAGCAGGGCGGGCCAAACCGGTTCACCCCTCCACTTT
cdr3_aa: CASRAGQTGSPLHF

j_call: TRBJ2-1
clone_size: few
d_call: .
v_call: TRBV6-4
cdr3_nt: TGTGCCAGCAGTGACTCCTCAGGCTCCTACAATGAGCAGTTCTTC
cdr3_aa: CASSDSSGSYNEQFF

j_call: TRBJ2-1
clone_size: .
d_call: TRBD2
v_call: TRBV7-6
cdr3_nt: TGTGCCAGCAGCTTGGCTAGCGGGAGCAATGAGCAGTTCTTC
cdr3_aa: CASSLASGSNEQFF

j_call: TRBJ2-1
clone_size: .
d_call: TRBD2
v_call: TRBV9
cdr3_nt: TGTGCCAGCAGTCGTATAGCGGGGATCTACAATGAGCAGTTCTTC
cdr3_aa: CASSRIAGIYNEQFF

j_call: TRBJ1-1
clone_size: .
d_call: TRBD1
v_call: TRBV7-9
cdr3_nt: TGTGCCAGCAGCTTAGGACAGGGGATCACTGAAGCTTTCTTT
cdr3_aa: CASSLGQGITEAFF

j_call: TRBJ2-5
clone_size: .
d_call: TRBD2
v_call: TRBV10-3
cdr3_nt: TGTGCCATCAGCGCTTTCAGTTTAGCGGGGGGGCGAGAGACCCAGTACTTC
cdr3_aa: CAISAFSLAGGRETQYF

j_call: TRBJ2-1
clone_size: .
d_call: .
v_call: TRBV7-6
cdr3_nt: TGTGCCAGCAACTCGAGGGGGACCCACAATGAGCAGTTCTTC
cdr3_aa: CASNSRGTHNEQFF

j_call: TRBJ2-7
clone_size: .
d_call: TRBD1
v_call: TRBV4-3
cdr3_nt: TGCGCCAGCAGCCCCCTTGGACAGGGGAGCGAGCAGTACTTC
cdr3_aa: CASSPLGQGSEQYF

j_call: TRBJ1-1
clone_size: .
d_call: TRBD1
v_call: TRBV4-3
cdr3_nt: TGCGCCAGCAGCCAAGGGGCGACAGGGATTCAGAACACTGAAGCTTTCTTT
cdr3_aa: CASSQGATGIQNTEAFF

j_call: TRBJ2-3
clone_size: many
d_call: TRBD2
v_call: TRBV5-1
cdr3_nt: TGCGCCAGCAGCTCCGGGACTAGCACAGGCACAGATACGCAGTATTTT
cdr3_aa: CASSSGTSTGTDTQYF

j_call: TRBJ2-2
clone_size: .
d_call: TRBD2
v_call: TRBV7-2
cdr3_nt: TGTGCCAGCAGCTCGTTGACACCGGGGGGTGCCGGGGAGCTGTTTTTT
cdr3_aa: CASSSLTPGGAGELFF

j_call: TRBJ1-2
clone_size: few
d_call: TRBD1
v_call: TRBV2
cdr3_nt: TGTGCCGGGAAAGGGGGCAGGGGGCCAAGCTATGGCTACACCTTC
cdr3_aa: CAGKGGRGPSYGYTF

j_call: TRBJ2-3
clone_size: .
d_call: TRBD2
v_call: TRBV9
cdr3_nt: TGTGCCAGCAGCGTAGTGGCTAGCGGCGGCACAGATACGCAGTATTTT
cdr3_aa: CASSVVASGGTDTQYF

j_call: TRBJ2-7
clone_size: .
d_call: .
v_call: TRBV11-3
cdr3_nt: TGTGCCAGCAGCGTTAGAGGAGGGTTAGACGAGCAGTACTTC
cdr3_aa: CASSVRGGLDEQYF

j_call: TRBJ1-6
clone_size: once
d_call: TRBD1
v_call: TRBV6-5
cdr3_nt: TGTGCCAGCAGTTACGAGGGCCAGGGGGGAGCTTCGCCCCTCCACTTT
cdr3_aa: CASSYEGQGGASPLHF

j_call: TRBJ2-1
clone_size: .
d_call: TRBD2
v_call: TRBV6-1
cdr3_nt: TGTGCCAGCAGTGAAGACCTAGCGGGGTCCTACAATGAGCAGTTCTTC
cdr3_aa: CASSEDLAGSYNEQFF

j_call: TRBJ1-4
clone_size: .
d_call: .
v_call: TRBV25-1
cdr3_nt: TGTGCCAGCAGTGAAGCCAGCGGGGGCGGATTCGGTGAAAAACTGTTTTTT
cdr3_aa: CASSEASGGGFGEKLFF

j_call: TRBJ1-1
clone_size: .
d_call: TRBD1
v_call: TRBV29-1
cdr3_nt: TGCAGCGTTGAAGGGACAGGGGTGAGAGAAGCTTTCTTT
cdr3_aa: CSVEGTGVREAFF

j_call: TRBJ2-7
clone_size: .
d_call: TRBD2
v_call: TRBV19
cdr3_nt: TGTGCCAGTAGTACGCCGACTAGCGGGGGTGACTACTACGAGCAGTACTTC
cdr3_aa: CASSTPTSGGDYYEQYF

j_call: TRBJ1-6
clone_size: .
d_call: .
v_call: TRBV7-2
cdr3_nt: TGTGCCAGCAGCCCCCGGACTGCGGGGAATTCACCCCTCCACTTT
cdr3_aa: CASSPRTAGNSPLHF